The rows below give T cell receptor beta chains drawn from one sample of a study of cytomegalovirus exposure and HLA in healthy donors. Sequencing used immunoSEQ multiplex PCR; TCRdb keeps in-frame clones, though not all of them. The sample includes 40,000 to 55,000 clones, 55% to 85% of them seen just once. The sequenced material came from PBMCs. All receptors come from a woman aged 45-65 years in good health and CMV-seronegative. CDR3s include the opening cysteine and the closing phenylalanine or tryptophan. The D gene is left open where the match is weak. Expanded clones get a size class; other rows say once, few or many, or leave the size out.

CDR3,DNA,V,D,size,J
CASSLSGSEAFF,TGTGCCAGCAGTTTATCAGGTTCTGAAGCTTTCTTT,TRBV28,NA,few,TRBJ1-1
CSVRHSGILGNEQFF,TGCAGCGTTCGACACAGCGGGATATTGGGAAATGAGCAGTTCTTC,TRBV29-1,TRBD2,NA,TRBJ2-1
CASSQDGLRINEQFF,TGCGCCAGCAGCCAAGATGGACTGCGAATAAATGAGCAGTTCTTC,TRBV4-3,NA,NA,TRBJ2-1
CASSVQQPYEQYF,TGTGCCAGCAGCGTACAGCAACCCTACGAGCAGTACTTC,TRBV6-5,NA,few,TRBJ2-7
CASSRPGTSGGFSYEQYF,TGTGCCAGCAGCCGACCCGGGACTAGCGGGGGATTCTCCTACGAGCAGTACTTC,TRBV5-6,TRBD2,once,TRBJ2-7
CASSREGGGGTDTQYF,TGCGCCAGCAGCCGTGAAGGGGGTGGTGGCACAGATACGCAGTATTTT,TRBV5-1,NA,NA,TRBJ2-3
CASSSWTSGQETQYF,TGTGCCAGCAGCTCTTGGACTAGCGGGCAAGAGACCCAGTACTTC,TRBV28,TRBD2,NA,TRBJ2-5
CASKSQETQYF,TGTGCCAGCAAGAGTCAAGAGACCCAGTACTTC,TRBV2,NA,few,TRBJ2-5
CATSRGLAGGSYEQYF,TGTGCCACCAGCAGAGGTCTCGCGGGGGGCTCCTACGAGCAGTACTTC,TRBV15,TRBD2,NA,TRBJ2-7
CASRTSGDSYEQYF,TGTGCCAGCAGAACTAGCGGGGATTCCTACGAGCAGTACTTC,TRBV7-2,TRBD2,NA,TRBJ2-7
CASSWGVDQPQHF,TGTGCCAGCAGTTGGGGCGTCGATCAGCCCCAGCATTTT,TRBV28,NA,NA,TRBJ1-5
CASSKPGTEEKLFF,TGTGCCAGTAGTAAACCCGGGACAGAAGAAAAACTGTTTTTT,TRBV19,TRBD1,NA,TRBJ1-4
CASSRGLAGAETQYF,TGTGCCAGCAGCCGGGGACTAGCGGGGGCAGAGACCCAGTACTTC,TRBV7-7,TRBD2,NA,TRBJ2-5
CASNPGGDLYEQYF,TGTGCCAGCAACCCGGGGGGGGATCTTTACGAGCAGTACTTC,TRBV9,TRBD2,NA,TRBJ2-7
CASAGSGQLVSGANVLTF,TGTGCCAGCGCCGGATCAGGTCAGTTAGTCTCTGGGGCCAACGTCCTGACTTTC,TRBV9,NA,NA,TRBJ2-6
CASSSLRGRTEAFF,TGTGCCAGCAGCTCACTCAGGGGGAGGACTGAAGCTTTCTTT,TRBV5-5,TRBD1,few,TRBJ1-1
CASSPGGTDQPQHF,TGTGCCAGCAGCCCAGGGGGTACCGATCAGCCCCAGCATTTT,TRBV5-8,TRBD1,NA,TRBJ1-5
CASSVGTEGQPQHF,TGTGCCAGCAGCGTAGGGACAGAGGGTCAGCCCCAGCATTTT,TRBV9,NA,NA,TRBJ1-5
CASRLSGGYYEQYF,TGTGCCAGCAGGTTAAGCGGAGGGTATTACGAGCAGTACTTC,TRBV6-5,NA,NA,TRBJ2-7
CASSYSSGGGYTF,TGTGCCAGCAGTTACTCGAGCGGAGGTGGCTACACCTTC,TRBV6-5,NA,NA,TRBJ1-2
CASSGQGATTNEKLFF,TGTGCCAGCAGTGGACAGGGGGCGACAACTAATGAAAAACTGTTTTTT,TRBV6-1,TRBD1,few,TRBJ1-4
CASSRAGAADTQYF,TGCGCCAGCAGCCGAGCAGGGGCTGCAGATACGCAGTATTTT,TRBV4-3,NA,once,TRBJ2-3
CASSLGGHPLNEQFF,TGTGCCAGTAGTCTCGGCGGGCACCCACTCAATGAGCAGTTCTTC,TRBV19,NA,once,TRBJ2-1
CASSVGQGPEAEAFF,TGTGCCAGCAGCGTAGGACAGGGGCCGGAGGCTGAAGCTTTCTTT,TRBV9,TRBD1,NA,TRBJ1-1